These 26 T cell receptor beta chains came from one sample sequenced in a study of T cell repertoires in cytomegalovirus infection. Via MiXCR, TCRdb re-called the reads, giving one row per CDR3 protein. In the table there are about 300,000 distinct CDR3 sequences, 9.6% of which are singletons. The source material was PBMCs. All receptors derive from a human donor in good health (CMV status not recorded). Some clones in this sample may be carry-over from other donors' samples.

The rearrangement joins TRBV12-3 or TRBV12-4 to TRBJ1-4; D is undetermined. The CDR3 is 11 amino acids. The CDR3 region has the DNA TGTGCGAGTGCCTCGGTGGTTAAACTGTTTTTT. Residues: CASASVVKLFF.

This clonotype has ten or more counts. V and J are TRBV12-3 or TRBV12-4 and TRBJ2-3, with 7 nucleotides matching TRBD1. V shed 1 base and J 0 bases; nucleotides not matched to a gene: 1. The length of the CDR3 is 15 residues. The chain's CDR3 is CASSLGGQSTDTQYF. CDR3 nucleotides: TGTGCCAGCAGTTTAGGGGGACAGAGCACAGATACGCAGTATTTT.

This clonotype has a count of ten or more. This sequence joins TRBV12-3 or TRBV12-4 and TRBJ2-1; 12 bases align to TRBD2. The CDR3 has 16 residues. Trimming took 10 bases from V and 2 from J; bases not matched to a gene: 9. This chain's CDR3 is CATGTSGSRTYNEQFF. The CDR3 region has the DNA TGTGCCACCGGGACTAGCGGGTCCCGGACCTACAATGAGCAGTTCTTC.

This clonotype was observed a handful of times. The chain couples TRBV7-8 to TRBJ1-2; 7 bases map to TRBD1. V shed 5 bases and J 1 base; nucleotides not matched to a gene: 7. CDR1 and CDR2 (germline): SGHVS, FQNEAQ. This CDR3 is built from 15 residues. Written as DNA, the CDR3 is TGTGCCAGCAGCATCCGGACAGGTGATAACTATGGCTACACCTTC. This encodes CASSIRTGDNYGYTF.

This chain joins TRBV9 and TRBJ2-1; the D gene is possibly TRBD2 (7 bases). The CDR3 contains 16 residues. V lost 4 bases, J lost 3 bases, and 17 bases lay in between. Germline V gene sequence: CDR1 SGDLS, CDR2 YYNGEE. The CDR3: CASSTGRGPDYNEQFF. Here the CDR3 DNA reads TGTGCCAGCAGCACAGGGCGGGGGCCAGACTACAATGAGCAGTTCTTC. Full variable domain (rest looked up from reference TRBV9 and TRBJ2-1): DSGVTQTPKHLITATGQRVTLRCSPRSGDLSVYWYQQSLDQGLQFLIQYYNGEERAKGNILERFSAQQFPDLHSELNLSSLELGDSALYFCASSTGRGPDYNEQFFGPGTRLTVL.

In this sample, this clonotype turned up once. The rearrangement uses TRBV7-2 and TRBJ2-7; 9 bases fit TRBD2. In germline, CDR1 is SGHTA, CDR2 FQGNSA. J gave up 2 bases and V 0 bases, and 2 bases lay outside the gene matches. The CDR3 length is 15 residues. CDR3 sequence (DNA): TGTGCCAGCAGCTTAGCGACTAGCGGTGCCTACGAGCAGTACTTC. This translates into CASSLATSGAYEQYF.

The table lists this clonotype with many counts. J is TRBJ2-2 and V is TRBV10-3; D is perhaps TRBD1 (5 bases). Germline V lookup: CDR1 ENHRY, CDR2 SYGVKD. V was clipped by 5 bases and J by 0 bases, with 7 bases between them. The CDR3 loop spans 14 amino acids. CDR3 sequence: CAISPGTNTGELFF. The DNA for the CDR3 is TGTGCCATCAGTCCAGGGACGAACACCGGGGAGCTGTTTTTT.

This clonotype was seen only a few times. The chain joins TRBV20-1 to TRBJ1-5; 7 nucleotides match TRBD1. Germline values: CDR1 DFQATT, CDR2 SNEGSKA (reference sequence). The length of the CDR3 is 14 residues. V dropped 3 bases and J dropped 2; count of bases not matched to a gene: 4. The chain's CDR3 is CSASPGTGNQPQHF. In nucleotides, the CDR3 is TGCAGTGCTAGTCCCGGGACAGGCAATCAGCCCCAGCATTTT.

Judged by abundance, this clonotype is medium-sized (0.01 to 0.1%). This sequence joins TRBV28 and TRBJ1-2; D call uncertain. This CDR3 region has 11 residues. With 6 bases removed from V and 4 bases from J, the gap between germline ends came to 6 bases. The germline V gene has CDR1 MDHEN and CDR2 SYDVKM. This CDR3 is CASSAVYGYTF. The CDR3 DNA follows: TGTGCCAGCAGCGCGGTCTATGGCTACACCTTC.

This clonotype was detected ten times or more. This chain joins TRBV28 and TRBJ2-7; D unclear. V was clipped by 4 bases and J by 7 bases, with 11 bases between them. Germline CDR1 and CDR2: MDHEN and SYDVKM. This CDR3 has 12 residues. The CDR3 reads CASSSLQAEQYV. The CDR3 DNA sequence: TGTGCCAGCAGTTCTCTCCAGGCAGAGCAGTACGTC.

This clonotype was seen ten or more times. CDR3 sequence: CASSSAGGGWTDTQYF. CDR3 bases: TGTGCCAGCAGTTCCGCGGGGGGTGGGTGGACAGATACGCAGTATTTT. V is TRBV7-2 and J is TRBJ2-3; 8 positions agree with TRBD2. The CDR3 covers 16 residues. The junction had 11 bases not matched to a gene; V was cut back by 6 bases and J by 3 bases. The germline CDR1 and CDR2 sequences are SGHTA and FQGNSA.

This clonotype was found a few times. This chain links TRBV15 with TRBJ2-1, with 7 positions matching TRBD2. V lost 5 bases, J lost 2 bases, and 9 bases stayed unmatched. Germline V lookup: CDR1 LNHNV, CDR2 YYDKDF (reference sequence). The CDR3 has 16 residues. The CDR3 DNA reads TGTGCCACCAGCCCTGGGGGGGTGGTCCCCTACAATGAGCAGTTCTTC. Its translation: CATSPGGVVPYNEQFF.

This chain uses TRBV6-5 with TRBJ2-7; 12 bases are a match to TRBD2. The V and J ends lost 6 bases and 2 bases, in that order; junction bases with no gene match: 2. Germline-derived CDR1 and CDR2 are MNHEY and SVGAGI. The CDR3 consists of 14 residues. CDR3 loop: CASRSSGGAYEQYV. DNA of the CDR3: TGTGCCAGCAGGTCTAGCGGGGGGGCCTACGAGCAGTACGTC.

The V call is TRBV5-1, the J call TRBJ1-1; D possibly corresponds to TRBD1 (6 bases). This CDR3 is built from 16 residues. V was shortened by 4 bases and J by 0 bases, with 16 bases between the two germline ends. Germline V lookup: CDR1 SGHRS, CDR2 YFSETQ. The CDR3: CASSAPDRTLNTEAFF. In DNA form, the CDR3 reads TGCGCCAGCAGCGCACCGGACAGAACTTTGAACACTGAAGCTTTCTTT.

This clonotype was found many times. This sequence joins TRBV7-8 and TRBJ2-7; D is possibly TRBD1 (6 bases). Germline CDR1 SGHVS, CDR2 FQNEAQ. This CDR3 is 15 amino acids long. V was pared by 3 bases and J by 3 bases, with 15 bases between. The CDR3 reads CASSFSTGPDYEQYV. CDR3 sequence (DNA): TGTGCCAGCAGCTTCTCGACAGGTCCGGACTACGAGCAGTACGTC.

In its sample, this clonotype was seen many times. The chain combines TRBV6-2 or TRBV6-3 with TRBJ2-1; 8 positions agree with TRBD1. The trim removed 6 bases at V and 2 bases at J, leaving 9 bases unmatched. CDR1 is MNHEY and CDR2 is SVGEGT in the germline V gene. CDR3 size: 16 residues. The chain's CDR3 is CASSLPGGRTYNEQFF. CDR3 nucleotides: TGTGCCAGCAGCCTTCCAGGGGGCAGGACCTACAATGAGCAGTTCTTC.

This clonotype was recorded a few times. The chain combines TRBV29-1 with TRBJ2-3; D unclear. CDR1 is SQVTM, CDR2 ANQGSEA, per germline. The CDR3 contains 13 residues. V was pared by 6 bases and J by 1 base, with 11 bases between. The CDR3 loop reads CSVGSVGTDTQYF. Here the CDR3 DNA reads TGCAGCGTGGGAAGCGTAGGCACAGATACGCAGTATTTT.

In its sample, this clonotype was seen many times. The rearrangement uses TRBV28 and TRBJ1-6; the D is unclear. Trimming left V 5 bases short and J 0 bases short, with 11 bases between. This CDR3 comprises 16 residues. Germline CDR1 reads MDHEN; CDR2 reads SYDVKM. In nucleotides, the CDR3 is TGTGCCAGCAGTCCCGGAGTTAGCTCCTATAATTCACCCCTCCACTTT. This codes for CASSPGVSSYNSPLHF.

This clonotype was found many times. V gene TRBV7-2 combines with J gene TRBJ1-2; 9 nucleotides match TRBD1. Trimming at V came to 5 bases and at J to 4 bases, leaving 11 bases not matched to a gene. CDR1 and CDR2 (germline): SGHTA, FQGNSA. This CDR3 contains 16 residues. DNA of the CDR3: TGTGCCAGCAGCCCGTCTCTGGACAGGGGTACCTATGGCTACACCTTC. This gives the protein CASSPSLDRGTYGYTF.

This clonotype was counted ten times or more. The rearrangement joins TRBV11-3 to TRBJ2-1, with D perhaps matching TRBD1 (5 bases). Trimming left V 3 bases short and J 0 bases short, with 9 bases between. Germline V gives CDR1 SGHNT, CDR2 YENEEA. This CDR3 is 15 amino acids long. The CDR3 protein is CASSLQGFSYNEQFF. CDR3 DNA sequence: TGTGCCAGCAGCTTGCAGGGATTCTCCTACAATGAGCAGTTCTTC.

At least ten counts were recorded for this clonotype. This chain connects TRBV6-5 to TRBJ1-5; D gene uncertain. The germline CDR1 and CDR2 sequences are MNHEY and SVGAGI. This CDR3 comprises 13 residues. V was shortened by 6 bases and J by 3 bases, with 9 bases between the two germline ends. The CDR3 protein is CASSPGNNQPQHF. The CDR3, as DNA: TGTGCCAGCAGCCCGGGGAACAATCAGCCCCAGCATTTT.

This clonotype was seen repeatedly, ten times or more. This chain connects TRBV7-9 to TRBJ2-3; 14 nucleotides agree with TRBD2. The V gene end was trimmed by 5 bases and the J gene end by 0 bases; junction bases not matched to a gene: 19. This CDR3 contains 22 residues. Germline CDR1 SEHNR, CDR2 FQNEAQ (reference sequence). This CDR3 is CASSDRDRGTSGGGTSTDTQYF. In nucleotides, the CDR3 is TGTGCCAGCAGCGACCGGGACAGGGGGACTAGCGGGGGTGGAACCAGCACAGATACGCAGTATTTT.

The sample holds a few counts of this clonotype. The chain employs TRBV6-5 and TRBJ1-2, with 12 nucleotides matching TRBD1. Germline V gene lookup returns CDR1 MNHEY and CDR2 SVGAGI. J was trimmed by 8 bases and V by 0 bases; bases with no gene match: 4. The CDR3 is made up of 15 amino acids. The DNA for the CDR3 is TGTGCCAGCAGTTACTCCTGGGACAGGGGGCGAGGCTACACCTTC. Translating it yields CASSYSWDRGRGYTF.

This chain joins TRBV12-5 and TRBJ2-3; TRBD2 matches at 14 bases. CDR1 is LGHNT and CDR2 is FRNRAP in the germline V gene. The junction had 3 bases not matched to a gene; V was cut back by 5 bases and J by 5 bases. The CDR3 sequence is 15 residues long. This CDR3 is CASGIGLAGGDTQYF. Written as DNA, the CDR3 is TGTGCTAGTGGTATCGGACTAGCGGGGGGAGATACGCAGTATTTT.

This clonotype was counted at least ten times. The DNA of the CDR3 is TGTGCCATCAGTGTTCCAGGGGATGGCTACACCTTC. Its translation: CAISVPGDGYTF. The chain employs TRBV10-3 and TRBJ1-2, with D possibly being TRBD1 (6 bases). Germline V CDR1 and CDR2: ENHRY, SYGVKD. V lost 4 bases to trimming and J lost 6 bases, with 9 bases between them. The CDR3 is 12 residues long.

There are many counts of this clonotype. The chain employs TRBV7-8 and TRBJ2-1; D might be TRBD2 (7 bases). Trimming removed 5 bases from V and 8 bases from J, with 22 bases in between. Germline CDR1 and CDR2: SGHVS and FQNEAQ. There are 16 residues in the CDR3. The CDR3 region is CASSPVVGGPQDEQFF. Here the CDR3 DNA reads TGTGCCAGCAGCCCAGTAGTGGGGGGGCCCCAGGATGAGCAGTTCTTC.